Below are 26 T cell receptor beta chains sequenced from a single sample in a study of vaccination effects on CD4 cells after COVID-19. Antigen-specific CD4+ T cells expanded by the ViraFEST assay with viral peptide pools were then sequenced. Once cultured for under 11 days, the cells underwent separation to obtain CD4+ T cells. Two doses of either BNT162b2 or mRNA-1273 were given to each participant. Sequencing was performed with immunoSEQ multiplex PCR; in TCRdb, only in-frame clones are kept and a portion is missing. This table has some 30,000 clones, almost 75% appearing once. No antigen has been assigned to these receptors. The source material was CD4+ T cells from PBMCs cultured with HCoV-229E spike peptides, sampled after COVID-19 vaccination. The receptor set was obtained from a human donor who received a COVID-19 vaccine.

The chain carries TRBV20-1 and TRBJ1-4; D gene unclear. CDR3 length: 11 amino acids. Trimming removed 4 bases from V and 5 bases from J, with 5 bases in between. CDR1 is DFQATT, CDR2 SNEGSKA, per germline (reference sequence). CDR3 loop: CSATENEKLFF. CDR3 in DNA: TGCAGTGCTACTGAGAATGAAAAACTGTTTTTT.

The rearrangement joins TRBV5-1 to TRBJ1-2; 7 bases agree with TRBD1. This CDR3 has 15 residues. The germline V gene encodes CDR1 SGHRS and CDR2 YFSETQ. V was clipped by 0 bases and J by 2 bases; unmatched bases: 4. CDR3 coding DNA: TGCGCCAGCAGCTTGGGCCCGGGACAGAACTATGGCTACACCTTC. Its translation is CASSLGPGQNYGYTF.

This clone appeared a single time. The gene calls are TRBV9 and TRBJ1-3; D is undetermined. Germline loops: CDR1 SGDLS, CDR2 YYNGEE. V dropped 0 bases and J dropped 1 base, with 8 bases sitting between them. This CDR3 region has 15 residues. Written as DNA, the CDR3 is TGTGCCAGCAGCGTAGGAGGGAATTCTGGAAACACCATATATTTT. Encoded protein: CASSVGGNSGNTIYF.

The chain is built from TRBV5-1 and TRBJ1-1; tentatively, D is TRBD1 (5 bases). The V gene's germline CDR1 is SGHRS and CDR2 YFSETQ. CDR3 length: 15 amino acids. V lost 1 base, J lost 5 bases, and 15 bases lay in between. CDR3 in DNA: TGCGCCAGCAGCTTGTGGCTGGGGGATGAAACTGAAGCTTTCTTT. Its translation: CASSLWLGDETEAFF.

This rearrangement joins TRBV3-1 (or the pseudogene TRBV3-2) to TRBJ1-6; 10 bases line up with TRBD1. CDR3 length: 15 residues. The ends lost 3 bases at V and 8 bases at J; junction bases unmatched: 4. Germline lookup yields CDR1 LGHDT and CDR2 YNNKEL (reference sequence). The CDR3 reads CASSQGQGIYSPLHF. CDR3 DNA: TGTGCCAGCAGCCAGGGACAGGGGATTTATTCACCCCTCCACTTT.

The chain couples TRBV4-2 to TRBJ1-5, with D uncertain. V was cut by 0 bases and J by 0 bases, with 18 bases left in between. CDR1 and CDR2 from the germline V gene are LGHNA and YNFKEQ. There are 19 residues in the CDR3. The CDR3 sequence: CASSQEWVFAGNSNQPQHF. CDR3 nucleotides: TGTGCCAGCAGCCAAGAATGGGTCTTTGCAGGAAATAGCAATCAGCCCCAGCATTTT.

CDR3: CASSLGVPGELFF. For the CDR3, the DNA is TGTGCCAGTAGTCTAGGGGTCCCCGGGGAGCTGTTTTTT. The chain links TRBV19 to TRBJ2-2; D might be TRBD1 (5 bases). This CDR3 comprises 13 residues. Trimming left V 5 bases short and J 6 bases short, with 10 bases between. Per the germline V gene, CDR1 is LNHDA and CDR2 is SQIVND (reference sequence).

V usage is TRBV6-5 and J usage is TRBJ2-6; perhaps D is TRBD1 or TRBD2 (6 bases each). Germline V gene data show CDR1 as MNHEY and CDR2 as SVGAGI. V lost 8 bases, J lost 2 bases, and 13 bases lay in between. The CDR3 totals 15 residues. CDR3 residues: CASLGGRPGANVLTF. In DNA, the CDR3 is TGTGCCAGCTTGGGGGGCCGCCCTGGGGCCAACGTCCTGACTTTC.

The chain links TRBV25-1 to TRBJ2-5; D possibly corresponds to TRBD2 (7 bases). CDR1 and CDR2 (germline): MGHDK, SYGVNS. CDR3 size: 16 residues. The ends were cut back, 3 bases at V and 0 bases at J, with 14 bases in the middle. The DNA of the CDR3 is TGTGCCAGCAGTGAGGGCAGGGGAGGGTACCAAGAGACCCAGTACTTC. This codes for CASSEGRGGYQETQYF. The entire variable domain, with the rest obtained from reference TRBV25-1 and TRBJ2-5, is as follows: EADIYQTPRYLVIGTGKKITLECSQTMGHDKMYWYQQDPGMELHLIHYSYGVNSTEKGDLSSESTVSRIRTEHFPLTLESARPSHTSQYLCASSEGRGGYQETQYFGPGTRLLVL.

The V call is TRBV5-1, the J call TRBJ2-2; D might be TRBD1 (5 bases). CDR1 is SGHRS and CDR2 is YFSETQ in the germline V gene. Trimming shortened V by 0 bases and J by 9 bases, and 15 bases separated the two germline ends. This CDR3 is 15 amino acids long. The CDR3: CASSLAQADGRELFF. The CDR3 bases are TGCGCCAGCAGCTTGGCACAGGCCGATGGGCGGGAGCTGTTTTTT.

In DNA form, the CDR3 reads TGTGCCAGCAGCGGCCGAACAGGGGAGAGATCCGACGAGCAGTACTTC. Its protein product is CASSGRTGERSDEQYF. The chain is built from TRBV9 and TRBJ2-7; TRBD1 agrees at 7 bases. This CDR3 contains 16 residues. Looked up from germline, CDR1 is SGDLS and CDR2 is YYNGEE. The trim removed 3 bases at V and 5 bases at J, leaving 14 bases unmatched.

Only a few counts were recorded for this clone. The chain employs TRBV6-1 and TRBJ2-2; D remains ambiguous. The CDR3 covers 14 residues. Germline-derived CDR1 and CDR2 are MNHNS and SASEGT. V was cut by 2 bases and J by 4 bases, with 8 bases left in between. For the CDR3, the DNA is TGTGCCAGCAGTGAAACACATAGCACCGGGGAGCTGTTTTTT. Amino acids: CASSETHSTGELFF.

The count of this clone is one. The rearrangement uses TRBV25-1 and TRBJ2-2; D is unresolved. Between the trimmed V and J ends, which lost 4 bases and 4 bases, there was a span of 10 bases. This CDR3 contains 14 residues. Germline CDR1 is MGHDK and CDR2 is SYGVNS. The CDR3: CASSAHETTGELFF. CDR3 nucleotides: TGTGCCAGCAGTGCCCACGAGACCACCGGGGAGCTGTTTTTT.

V is TRBV27 and J is TRBJ2-1, with D possibly matching TRBD2 (6 bases). This CDR3 is 14 amino acids long. Trimming took 2 bases from V and 5 from J, leaving 10 bases between them. CDR1 is MNHEY, CDR2 SMNVEV, per germline (reference sequence). The CDR3 coding sequence is TGTGCCAGCAGTTTAGGGGGGTTCAACAATGAGCAGTTCTTC. The encoded protein is CASSLGGFNNEQFF.

V gene TRBV19 combines with J gene TRBJ1-2; D is possibly TRBD1 (5 bases). CDR1 LNHDA and CDR2 SQIVND come from the germline V gene (reference sequence). This CDR3 contains 14 residues. Trimming pared 7 bases from V and 8 bases from J, leaving 20 bases between. As DNA, the CDR3 is TGTGCCAGTATCAACCGAGGCAGGGAGAGAGGCTACACCTTC. This encodes CASINRGRERGYTF.

The chain recombines TRBV27 with TRBJ1-2, with D uncertain. The ends were cut back, 3 bases at V and 4 bases at J, with 21 bases in the middle. The CDR3 runs 17 residues. The germline V gene encodes CDR1 MNHEY and CDR2 SMNVEV (reference sequence). CDR3 coding DNA: TGTGCCAGCAGTTTCTCCTCCCGATACCCGACCGTCTATGGCTACACCTTC. Residues: CASSFSSRYPTVYGYTF.

This rearrangement joins TRBV27 to TRBJ2-6; weak D call: TRBD1 (6 bases). Germline loops: CDR1 MNHEY, CDR2 SMNVEV (reference sequence). V shed 3 bases and J shed 2 bases, with 8 bases lying between them. CDR3 size: 15 residues. In DNA form, the CDR3 reads TGTGCCAGCAGTTTTGGGGGCGCTGGGGCCAACGTCCTGACTTTC. Protein product: CASSFGGAGANVLTF.

This clone was observed once. This sequence joins TRBV3-1 (or the pseudogene TRBV3-2) and TRBJ2-5, with 7 positions matching TRBD1. Per germline, CDR1 LGHDT and CDR2 YNNKEL (reference sequence). V lost 6 bases to trimming and J lost 2 bases; unmatched junction nucleotides: 3. The CDR3 spans 13 residues. Here the CDR3 reads CASSRQGQETQYF. CDR3 in DNA: TGTGCCAGCAGTAGACAGGGTCAAGAGACCCAGTACTTC.

The chain recombines TRBV7-9 with TRBJ1-4, with unresolved D. The germline CDR1 and CDR2 sequences are SEHNR and FQNEAQ (reference sequence). CDR3 length: 12 amino acids. The V end was cut by 2 bases, the J end by 6 bases, with 4 bases between. The CDR3 nucleotides read TGTGCCAGCAGCTTATTGGATGAAAAACTGTTTTTT. Translation gives CASSLLDEKLFF.

This chain connects TRBV29-1 to TRBJ2-7, with 9 bases that match TRBD2. The germline V gene has CDR1 SQVTM and CDR2 ANQGSEA. The CDR3 has 14 residues. V lost 5 bases, J lost 0 bases, and 5 bases stayed unmatched. The CDR3, as DNA: TGCAGCGTTCTGCGGGAGGGAGCCTCCTACGAGCAGTACTTC. It encodes CSVLREGASYEQYF.

CDR3 residues: CASSIGGVLGNEQFF. In DNA form, the CDR3 reads TGTGCCAGCAGCATCGGGGGGGTATTAGGGAATGAGCAGTTCTTC. The chain has TRBV7-2 and TRBJ2-1, with TRBD2 matching over 8 bases. The germline gives CDR1 SGHTA, CDR2 FQGNSA. This CDR3 region has 15 residues. V shed 5 bases and J 7 bases; nucleotides not matched to a gene: 10.

The genes are TRBV4-1 and TRBJ2-2, with D possibly matching TRBD1 (5 bases). The V and J ends lost 5 bases and 4 bases respectively, with 17 bases between them. CDR1 is MGHRA, CDR2 YSYEKL, per germline. This CDR3 region has 16 residues. In DNA, the CDR3 is TGCGCCAGCAGCACACAAGGGGTAATCGTCACCGGGGAGCTGTTTTTT. Protein product: CASSTQGVIVTGELFF.

V is TRBV6-4 and J is TRBJ2-2; 8 positions match TRBD2. Germline lookup yields CDR1 MRHNA and CDR2 SNTAGT. The CDR3 spans 15 residues. Trimming at V came to 4 bases and at J to 1 base, leaving 2 bases not matched to a gene. CDR3 nucleotide sequence: TGTGCCAGCAGTGCTACTAGCGGGAACACCGGGGAGCTGTTTTTT. Protein: CASSATSGNTGELFF.

This clone was detected only a few times. CDR3 loop: CASSTSSDNEQFF. The CDR3 nucleotides are TGTGCCAGCAGTACCTCTAGCGACAATGAGCAGTTCTTC. This chain uses TRBV27 with TRBJ2-1, with TRBD2 as a possible D gene (6 bases). Looked up from germline, CDR1 is MNHEY and CDR2 is SMNVEV (reference sequence). V was cut by 5 bases and J by 5 bases, with 10 bases left in between. The CDR3 totals 13 residues.

The chain uses TRBV7-2 and TRBJ2-1; TRBD1 is a possible D gene (6 bases). In germline, CDR1 is SGHTA, CDR2 FQGNSA. The CDR3 totals 14 residues. With 6 bases removed from V and 7 bases from J, the gap between germline ends came to 16 bases. The CDR3 sequence: CASSRTDKENEQFF. As DNA, the CDR3 is TGTGCCAGCAGTCGGACAGATAAGGAAAATGAGCAGTTCTTC.

This sequence joins TRBV10-3 and TRBJ2-1; 8 nucleotides line up with TRBD2. The CDR3 extends over 14 amino acids. J was trimmed by 0 bases and V by 11 bases; bases with no gene match: 6. Germline V CDR1 and CDR2: ENHRY, SYGVKD. Written as DNA, the CDR3 is TGTGCCCATAGCGGGGATAGCTCCTACAATGAGCAGTTCTTC. Translation: CAHSGDSSYNEQFF.